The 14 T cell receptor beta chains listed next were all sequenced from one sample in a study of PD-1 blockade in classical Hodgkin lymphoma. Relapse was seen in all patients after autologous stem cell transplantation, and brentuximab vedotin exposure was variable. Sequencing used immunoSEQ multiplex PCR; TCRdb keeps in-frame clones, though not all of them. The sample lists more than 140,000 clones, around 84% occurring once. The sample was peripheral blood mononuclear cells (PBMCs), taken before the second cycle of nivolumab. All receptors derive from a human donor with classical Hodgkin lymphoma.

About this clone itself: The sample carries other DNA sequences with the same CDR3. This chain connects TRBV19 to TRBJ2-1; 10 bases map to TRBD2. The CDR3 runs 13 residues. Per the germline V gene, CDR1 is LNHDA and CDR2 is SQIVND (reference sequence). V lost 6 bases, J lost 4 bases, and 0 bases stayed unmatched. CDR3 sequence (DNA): TGTGCCAGTAGGACTAGCGGGTACAATGAGCAGTTCTTC. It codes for CASRTSGYNEQFF.

Written as DNA, the CDR3 is TGTGCCAGCCGGGGTACAACTAATGAAAAACTGTTTTTT. It yields the protein CASRGTTNEKLFF. The rearrangement joins TRBV19 to TRBJ1-4; D is unresolved. The CDR3 totals 13 residues. V was shortened by 9 bases and J by 0 bases, with 8 bases between the two germline ends. Per germline, CDR1 LNHDA and CDR2 SQIVND (reference sequence).

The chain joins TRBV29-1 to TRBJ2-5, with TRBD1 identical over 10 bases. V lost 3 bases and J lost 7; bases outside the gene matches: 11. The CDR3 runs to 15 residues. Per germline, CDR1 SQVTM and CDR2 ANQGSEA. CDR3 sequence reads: CSVDPGQGFRGTQYF. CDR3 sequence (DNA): TGCAGCGTTGACCCGGGACAGGGGTTTCGCGGGACCCAGTACTTC.

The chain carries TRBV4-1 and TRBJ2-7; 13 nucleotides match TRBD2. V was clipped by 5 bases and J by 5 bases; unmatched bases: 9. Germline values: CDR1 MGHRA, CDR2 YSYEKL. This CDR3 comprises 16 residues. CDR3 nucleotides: TGCGCCAGCAGCACCCGACTAGCGGGAGGCCGCGACGAGCAGTACTTC. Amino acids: CASSTRLAGGRDEQYF.

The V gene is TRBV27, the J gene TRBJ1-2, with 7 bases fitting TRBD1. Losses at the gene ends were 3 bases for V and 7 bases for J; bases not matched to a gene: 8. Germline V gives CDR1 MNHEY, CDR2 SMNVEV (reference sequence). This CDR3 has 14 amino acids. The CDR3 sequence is CASSFLDRAGGYTF. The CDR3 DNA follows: TGTGCCAGCAGTTTCCTCGACAGGGCTGGTGGCTACACCTTC.

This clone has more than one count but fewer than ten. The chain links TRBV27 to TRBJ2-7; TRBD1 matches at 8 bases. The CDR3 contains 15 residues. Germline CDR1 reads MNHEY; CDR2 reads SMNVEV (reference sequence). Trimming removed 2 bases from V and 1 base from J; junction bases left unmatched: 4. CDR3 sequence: CASSLGQGESYEQYF. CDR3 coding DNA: TGTGCCAGCAGTTTAGGACAGGGCGAATCCTACGAGCAGTACTTC.

CDR3 loop: CAALLVAEKQETQYF. The CDR3, as DNA: TGTGCAGCCCTCCTGGTAGCGGAGAAACAAGAGACCCAGTACTTC. The chain is built from TRBV6-6 and TRBJ2-5; possibly TRBD2 for D (6 bases). CDR1 is MNHNY and CDR2 is SVGAGI in the germline V gene (reference sequence). This CDR3 contains 15 residues.

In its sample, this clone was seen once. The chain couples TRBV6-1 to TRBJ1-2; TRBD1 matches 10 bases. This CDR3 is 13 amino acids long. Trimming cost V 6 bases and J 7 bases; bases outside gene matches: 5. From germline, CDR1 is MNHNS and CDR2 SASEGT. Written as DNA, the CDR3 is TGTGCCAGCAGGACAGGGGGCGTCAGTGGCTACACCTTC. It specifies CASRTGGVSGYTF.

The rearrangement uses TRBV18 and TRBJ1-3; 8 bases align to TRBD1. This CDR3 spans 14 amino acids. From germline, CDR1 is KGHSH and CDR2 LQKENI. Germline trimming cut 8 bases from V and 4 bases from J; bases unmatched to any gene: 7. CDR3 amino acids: CASTQTGAGNTIYF. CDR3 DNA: TGTGCCAGCACACAGACAGGGGCAGGAAACACCATATATTTT.

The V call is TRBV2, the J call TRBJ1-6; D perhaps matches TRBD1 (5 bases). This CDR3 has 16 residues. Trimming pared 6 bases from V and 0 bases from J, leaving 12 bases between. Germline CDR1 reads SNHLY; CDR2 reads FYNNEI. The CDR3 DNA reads TGTGCCAGCAGATGGGACGTTATCTCCTATAATTCACCCCTCCACTTT. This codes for CASRWDVISYNSPLHF.

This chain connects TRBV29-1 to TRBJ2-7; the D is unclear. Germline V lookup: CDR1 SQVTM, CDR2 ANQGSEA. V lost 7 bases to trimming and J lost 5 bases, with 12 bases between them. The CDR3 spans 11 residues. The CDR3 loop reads CSAGSPHEQYF. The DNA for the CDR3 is TGCAGCGCCGGGTCCCCCCACGAGCAGTACTTC.

The CDR3 loop is CAWEGGWGTDTQYF. The CDR3 DNA is TGTGCCTGGGAGGGAGGTTGGGGCACAGATACGCAGTATTTT. The rearrangement uses TRBV30 and TRBJ2-3; D may be TRBD2 (6 bases). The CDR3 loop spans 14 amino acids. The V and J ends lost 5 bases and 1 base respectively, with 13 bases between them. CDR1 GTSNPN and CDR2 SVGIG come from the germline V gene (reference sequence).

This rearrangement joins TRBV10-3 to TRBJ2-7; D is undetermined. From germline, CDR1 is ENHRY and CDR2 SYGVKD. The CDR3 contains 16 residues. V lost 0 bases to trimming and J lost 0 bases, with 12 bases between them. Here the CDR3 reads CAISESTARTSYEQYF. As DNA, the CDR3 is TGTGCCATCAGTGAGTCGACGGCCAGGACCTCCTACGAGCAGTACTTC.

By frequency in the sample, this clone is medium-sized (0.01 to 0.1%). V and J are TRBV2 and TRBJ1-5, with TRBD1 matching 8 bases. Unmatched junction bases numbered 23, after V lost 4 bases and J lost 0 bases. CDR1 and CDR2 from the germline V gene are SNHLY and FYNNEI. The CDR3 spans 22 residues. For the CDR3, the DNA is TGTGCCAGCAGTGTTCACGGACAGGGACACCCCGGTGGGCTGTATAGCAATCAGCCCCAGCATTTT. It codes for CASSVHGQGHPGGLYSNQPQHF. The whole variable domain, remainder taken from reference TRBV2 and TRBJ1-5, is EPEVTQTPSHQVTQMGQEVILRCVPISNHLYFYWYRQILGQKVEFLVSFYNNEISEKSEIFDDQFSVERPDGSNFTLKIRSTKLEDSAMYFCASSVHGQGHPGGLYSNQPQHFGDGTRLSIL.